These 30 T cell receptor beta chains were all obtained from the same sample, sequenced in a study of cytomegalovirus exposure and HLA in healthy donors. PCR primers comprised 60 Vbeta and 13 Jbeta primers. TCRdb's table, derived via immunoSEQ multiplex PCR, lists solely in-frame clones and lacks some. The sample table includes tens of thousands of clones. Source material: PBMCs. The receptors come from a man between 50 and 59 years old in good health and CMV-seronegative.

V is TRBV5-1 and J is TRBJ2-3, with TRBD1 matching over 9 bases. V was pared by 4 bases and J by 3 bases, with 9 bases of the junction left unmatched. Germline V gene data show CDR1 as SGHRS and CDR2 as YFSETQ. This CDR3 contains 16 residues. DNA of the CDR3: TGCGCCAGCAGCCCGTGGGGGACAGGGAAGACAGATACGCAGTATTTT. It specifies CASSPWGTGKTDTQYF. The complete variable domain, with remaining parts taken from reference TRBV5-1 and TRBJ2-3, reads KAGVTQTPRYLIKTRGQQVTLSCSPISGHRSVSWYQQTPGQGLQFLFEYFSETQRNKGNFPGRFSGRQFSNSRSEMNVSTLELGDSALYLCASSPWGTGKTDTQYFGPGTRLTVL.

This CDR3 is CASRVTGQETQYF. The CDR3 region has the DNA TGTGCCAGCAGGGTGACAGGCCAAGAGACCCAGTACTTC. The chain has TRBV28 and TRBJ2-5; D possibly corresponds to TRBD1 (6 bases). Between the trimmed V and J ends, which lost 6 bases and 1 base, there was a span of 9 bases. CDR3 length: 13 residues. The germline gives CDR1 MDHEN, CDR2 SYDVKM.

This chain joins TRBV28 and TRBJ1-4; TRBD1 matches 12 bases. CDR1 is MDHEN, CDR2 SYDVKM, per germline. The ends lost 7 bases at V and 2 bases at J; junction bases unmatched: 11. The CDR3 is 18 amino acids. CDR3 sequence: CASNNRRDRGRTNEKLFF. The CDR3 DNA is TGTGCCAGCAACAACCGACGGGACAGGGGGCGGACTAATGAAAAACTGTTTTTT. The full variable domain, rest sourced from reference TRBV28 and TRBJ1-4, is DVKVTQSSRYLVKRTGEKVFLECVQDMDHENMFWYRQDPGLGLRLIYFSYDVKMKEKGDIPEGYSVSREKKERFSLILESASTNQTSMYLCASNNRRDRGRTNEKLFFGSGTQLSVL.

The V call is TRBV18, the J call TRBJ2-3; 7 bases map to TRBD2. CDR1 KGHSH and CDR2 LQKENI come from the germline V gene. This CDR3 has 14 residues. V was pared by 2 bases and J by 1 base, with 0 bases of the junction left unmatched. The chain's CDR3 is CASSPAGGTDTQYF. The CDR3, as DNA: TGTGCCAGCTCACCAGCGGGGGGCACAGATACGCAGTATTTT.

The chain uses TRBV27 and TRBJ2-6; TRBD2 is a possible D gene (6 bases). This CDR3 region has 17 residues. Germline assignment: CDR1 MNHEY and CDR2 SMNVEV (reference sequence). Between the trimmed V and J ends, which lost 2 bases and 4 bases, there was a span of 15 bases. The CDR3 bases are TGTGCCAGCAGTTTAGGCCCTCGGGGGTACGGGGCCAACGTCCTGACTTTC. This sequence encodes CASSLGPRGYGANVLTF.

The chain joins TRBV5-1 to TRBJ2-7; 7 nucleotides match TRBD1. The CDR3 spans 15 residues. Germline-derived CDR1 and CDR2 are SGHRS and YFSETQ. The V gene end was trimmed by 8 bases and the J gene end by 5 bases; junction bases not matched to a gene: 16. The CDR3 region is CASTAADRVWNEQYF. As DNA, the CDR3 is TGCGCCAGTACAGCGGCTGACAGGGTGTGGAACGAGCAGTACTTC.

V gene TRBV11-3 combines with J gene TRBJ2-3, with a weak D call TRBD2 (6 bases). From germline, CDR1 is SGHNT and CDR2 YENEEA. Trimming shortened V by 5 bases and J by 3 bases, and 24 bases separated the two germline ends. The CDR3 is 18 residues long. CDR3 sequence: CASSPPPRSPGATDTQYF. Here the CDR3 DNA reads TGTGCCAGCAGCCCACCGCCCCGGTCGCCGGGAGCGACAGATACGCAGTATTTT.

On this clone itself: Additional DNA sequences in this sample encode the identical CDR3. This sequence joins TRBV5-1 and TRBJ2-7; TRBD1 aligns across 9 bases. The length of the CDR3 is 15 residues. Germline trimming cut 4 bases from V and 4 bases from J; bases unmatched to any gene: 9. CDR1 and CDR2 from the germline V gene are SGHRS and YFSETQ. CDR3 nucleotides: TGCGCCAGCAGCCCTACAGGGGGCTACTTGTACGAGCAGTACTTC. Translation: CASSPTGGYLYEQYF.

The chain combines TRBV10-3 with TRBJ1-1; D is unclear. Trimming left V 2 bases short and J 3 bases short, with 7 bases between. This CDR3 is built from 13 residues. The germline V gene encodes CDR1 ENHRY and CDR2 SYGVKD. CDR3 nucleotides: TGTGCCATCAGTGAGAGACACTACACTGAAGCTTTCTTT. Translated: CAISERHYTEAFF.

The genes are TRBV5-1 and TRBJ2-2, with 7 bases aligning to TRBD2. The trim removed 4 bases at V and 1 base at J, leaving 7 bases unmatched. Germline lookup yields CDR1 SGHRS and CDR2 YFSETQ. CDR3 length: 16 amino acids. CDR3 residues: CASSRVTSENTGELFF. The CDR3 DNA follows: TGCGCCAGCAGCCGGGTCACTAGCGAGAACACCGGGGAGCTGTTTTTT.

The chain combines TRBV9 with TRBJ1-2; TRBD1 matches at 7 bases. The length of the CDR3 is 12 residues. Trimming cost V 1 base and J 8 bases; bases outside gene matches: 2. Germline CDR1 SGDLS, CDR2 YYNGEE. CDR3 DNA sequence: TGTGCCAGCAGCGTAAACAGGGGCGGCTACACCTTC. Translation: CASSVNRGGYTF.

Regarding this clone: One end of the junction fails to match germline, which may point to a read error. V gene TRBV6-1 combines with J gene TRBJ1-1; D remains ambiguous. In germline, CDR1 is MNHNS, CDR2 SASEGT. CDR3 length: 11 amino acids. CDR3 amino acids: CASSEAPRRDF. The CDR3 region has the DNA TGTGCCAGCAGTGAAGCGCCCCGCCGGGATTTT.

The chain carries TRBV6-1 and TRBJ1-5, with 7 bases fitting TRBD1. The CDR3 totals 14 residues. V was pared by 7 bases and J by 5 bases, with 8 bases of the junction left unmatched. Germline assignment: CDR1 MNHNS and CDR2 SASEGT. The CDR3 DNA follows: TGTGCCAGCACAGTTCGTACAGGGGATCAGCCCCAGCATTTT. Its translation: CASTVRTGDQPQHF.

This chain links TRBV6-6 with TRBJ2-3, with TRBD1 matching 7 bases. The germline V gene encodes CDR1 MNHNY and CDR2 SVGAGI (reference sequence). V trimming: 7 bases; J trimming: 4 bases; junction bases outside the gene matches: 11. CDR3 length equals 15 residues. The CDR3: CASNPRTGLADTQYF. The CDR3 nucleotides are TGTGCCAGCAATCCCCGGACAGGATTGGCAGATACGCAGTATTTT.

In the case of this clone: The junction departs from the called germline gene at one end, perhaps through a read error. The V call is TRBV9, the J call TRBJ2-1; weak D call: TRBD2 (7 bases). The V gene's germline CDR1 is SGDLS and CDR2 YYNGEE. The CDR3 length is 17 residues. CDR3 sequence (DNA): TGTGCCAGCAGCGTAGCGGGGGGCTCCAGCTCCGACAATGAGCAGTTCTTC. The encoded protein is CASSVAGGSSSDNEQFF.

V and J are TRBV5-1 and TRBJ2-7; a weak D match, TRBD1 (6 bases). Germline V gene data show CDR1 as SGHRS and CDR2 as YFSETQ. V was clipped by 0 bases and J by 3 bases, with 10 bases between them. This CDR3 contains 14 residues. The CDR3, as DNA: TGCGCCAGCAGCTTGGAAGGGACATTCTACGAGCAGTACTTC. This encodes CASSLEGTFYEQYF.

V and J are TRBV9 and TRBJ1-6; D might be TRBD1 (6 bases). The ends were cut back, 0 bases at V and 9 bases at J, with 13 bases in the middle. CDR3 size: 15 residues. Germline V lookup: CDR1 SGDLS, CDR2 YYNGEE. The CDR3 sequence is CASSVAGEGGSPLHF. The CDR3 bases are TGTGCCAGCAGCGTAGCGGGGGAGGGGGGTTCACCCCTCCACTTT.

The chain has TRBV5-1 and TRBJ2-2, with D unresolved. Looked up from germline, CDR1 is SGHRS and CDR2 is YFSETQ. The CDR3 is 14 amino acids. V lost 4 bases and J 1 base, leaving 8 bases between the germline ends. Here the CDR3 reads CASSSTRNTGELFF. The DNA of the CDR3 is TGCGCCAGCAGCAGTACACGGAACACCGGGGAGCTGTTTTTT.

V usage is TRBV7-3 and J usage is TRBJ2-1, with a tentative D call TRBD2 (6 bases). The CDR3 is 16 residues long. Germline CDR1 is SGHTA and CDR2 is FQGTGA. The germline V and J ends were trimmed by 4 bases and 8 bases, with 21 bases remaining between them. CDR3 sequence: CASSSFLALGGHEQFF. DNA of the CDR3: TGTGCCAGCAGCTCCTTTCTAGCGTTAGGAGGCCATGAGCAGTTCTTC.

The V call is TRBV5-1, the J call TRBJ1-2, with 10 nucleotides matching TRBD1. This CDR3 contains 14 residues. The junction had 3 bases not matched to a gene; V was cut back by 3 bases and J by 4 bases. The V gene's germline CDR1 is SGHRS and CDR2 YFSETQ. The CDR3 protein is CASSSRTGGYGYTF. The DNA of the CDR3 is TGCGCCAGCAGCTCAAGGACAGGGGGCTATGGCTACACCTTC.

The V and J genes are TRBV9 and TRBJ2-6; 8 nucleotides match TRBD1. This CDR3 has 21 amino acids. V gave up 0 bases and J gave up 0 bases; unmatched junction bases: 14. Germline loops: CDR1 SGDLS, CDR2 YYNGEE. CDR3 sequence reads: CASSVATEDRGRYSGANVLTF. Written as DNA, the CDR3 is TGTGCCAGCAGCGTAGCTACTGAAGACAGGGGACGATACTCTGGGGCCAACGTCCTGACTTTC.

This chain uses TRBV19 with TRBJ2-3, with a tentative D call TRBD1 (6 bases). V lost 2 bases to trimming and J lost 5 bases, with 11 bases between them. The CDR3 is 14 residues long. Germline CDR1 and CDR2: LNHDA and SQIVND (reference sequence). CDR3 coding DNA: TGTGCCAGTAGTATAAGGTCCAGGGGAGATACGCAGTATTTT. This sequence encodes CASSIRSRGDTQYF. The whole variable domain, filled in from reference TRBV19 and TRBJ2-3, reads DGGITQSPKYLFRKEGQNVTLSCEQNLNHDAMYWYRQDPGQGLRLIYYSQIVNDFQKGDIAEGYSVSREKKESFPLTVTSAQKNPTAFYLCASSIRSRGDTQYFGPGTRLTVL.

The CDR3 loop reads CASSPTTGLGGYTF. The CDR3 nucleotides read TGTGCCAGCAGTCCGACGACAGGACTTGGTGGCTACACCTTC. This chain joins TRBV27 and TRBJ1-2, with D possibly being TRBD1 (6 bases). The CDR3 consists of 14 residues. Deletions cut 5 bases from V and 7 bases from J, with 17 bases between. Germline lookup yields CDR1 MNHEY and CDR2 SMNVEV (reference sequence).

The chain combines TRBV10-3 with TRBJ2-7; 9 bases map to TRBD1. Germline-derived CDR1 and CDR2 are ENHRY and SYGVKD. The CDR3 loop spans 13 amino acids. The V and J ends lost 5 bases and 5 bases, in that order; junction bases with no gene match: 4. Here the CDR3 reads CAISRQGVNEQYF. CDR3 coding DNA: TGTGCCATCAGTCGACAGGGGGTCAACGAGCAGTACTTC.

The chain recombines TRBV13 with TRBJ1-2; D unresolved. The V gene's germline CDR1 is PRHDT and CDR2 FYEKMQ (reference sequence). This CDR3 spans 14 amino acids. The V end lost 0 bases, the J end lost 2 bases, and 7 bases lay between the germline ends. CDR3 DNA sequence: TGTGCCAGCAGCTTAGGTCGGGGAAACTATGGCTACACCTTC. As protein: CASSLGRGNYGYTF.

V usage is TRBV12-5 and J usage is TRBJ2-1, with D tentatively TRBD1 (6 bases). Trimming cost V 0 bases and J 9 bases, with 21 bases left between them. CDR3 length: 17 residues. The germline CDR1 and CDR2 sequences are LGHNT and FRNRAP. This CDR3 reads CASGLVRFGYRAGEQFF. The CDR3 DNA reads as TGTGCTAGTGGTTTGGTACGATTTGGGTACAGGGCGGGTGAGCAGTTCTTC.

The chain joins TRBV19 to TRBJ2-3; TRBD1 aligns across 11 bases. This CDR3 is built from 15 residues. V lost 4 bases to trimming and J lost 6 bases; unmatched junction nucleotides: 6. Looked up from germline, CDR1 is LNHDA and CDR2 is SQIVND (reference sequence). CDR3 nucleotides: TGTGCCAGTAGTAGAGGACAGGGGGCTTCCGATACGCAGTATTTT. Protein: CASSRGQGASDTQYF.

The J gene is TRBJ1-1, the V gene TRBV10-3; D unclear. Germline CDR1 reads ENHRY; CDR2 reads SYGVKD. V was pared by 3 bases and J by 1 base, with 12 bases between. The CDR3 has 15 amino acids. CDR3 coding DNA: TGTGCCATCAGTGATCGGGGTACCTCGAACACTGAAGCTTTCTTT. Translation gives CAISDRGTSNTEAFF.

The chain couples TRBV5-6 to TRBJ2-7, with 10 bases lining up with TRBD1. Trimming took 0 bases from V and 5 from J; bases not matched to a gene: 2. CDR1 is SGHDT, CDR2 YYEEEE, per germline. This CDR3 has 14 residues. The CDR3 loop reads CASSLAGTGDEQYF. CDR3 DNA sequence: TGTGCCAGCAGCTTGGCAGGGACAGGGGACGAGCAGTACTTC. Full variable domain (remainder filled in from reference TRBV5-6 and TRBJ2-7): DAGVTQSPTHLIKTRGQQVTLRCSPKSGHDTVSWYQQALGQGPQFIFQYYEEEERQRGNFPDRFSGHQFPNYSSELNVNALLLGDSALYLCASSLAGTGDEQYFGPGTRLTVT.

The V and J genes are TRBV18 and TRBJ1-4; 7 positions match TRBD1. The junction had 5 bases not matched to a gene; V was cut back by 3 bases and J by 4 bases. There are 15 residues in the CDR3. Germline V gene data show CDR1 as KGHSH and CDR2 as LQKENI. CDR3 sequence reads: CASSPDRTRNEKLFF. The DNA of the CDR3 is TGTGCCAGCTCACCGGACAGGACACGTAATGAAAAACTGTTTTTT.